These 12 T cell receptor beta chains originate from one sample sequenced in a study of cytomegalovirus exposure and HLA in healthy donors. The PCR employed 60 Vbeta primers together with 13 Jbeta primers. The protocol was immunoSEQ multiplex PCR, while the TCRdb copy is restricted to in-frame clones and leaves out a portion. The sample consists of around 140,000 clones, around 82% of them appearing once. The sample consisted of PBMCs. The origin of the receptors is a young woman in good health and CMV-seropositive.

This chain links TRBV9 with TRBJ2-5; maybe TRBD2 (7 bases). Germline loops: CDR1 SGDLS, CDR2 YYNGEE. Trimming cost V 3 bases and J 0 bases, with 15 bases left between them. The CDR3 is 16 amino acids. The CDR3 sequence is CASSEGGGVYQETQYF. CDR3 bases: TGTGCCAGCAGCGAGGGGGGGGGCGTGTACCAAGAGACCCAGTACTTC.

Points on this clone: Germline and junction disagree at one end, which may indicate a read error. The chain joins TRBV7-9 to TRBJ1-3; D unresolved. Per germline, CDR1 SEHNR and CDR2 FQNEAQ (reference sequence). The CDR3 extends over 14 amino acids. The CDR3 loop reads CSSSFALQGNTIYF. Written as DNA, the CDR3 is TGTTCCAGCAGCTTTGCCTTGCAGGGAAACACCATATATTTT.

This chain uses TRBV4-2 with TRBJ2-3, with TRBD2 as a possible D gene (6 bases). Germline-derived CDR1 and CDR2 are LGHNA and YNFKEQ. The CDR3 is 14 residues long. V lost 2 bases and J 10 bases, leaving 16 bases between the germline ends. The CDR3 protein is CASSQRETSVPQYF. CDR3 nucleotide sequence: TGTGCCAGCAGCCAAAGAGAGACTAGTGTCCCGCAGTATTTT.

This chain joins TRBV30 and TRBJ2-5, with D possibly being TRBD1 (6 bases). Germline V CDR1 and CDR2: GTSNPN, SVGIG (reference sequence). The CDR3 extends over 14 amino acids. The V end was cut by 0 bases, the J end by 5 bases, with 13 bases between. The DNA for the CDR3 is TGTGCCTGGAGTGTTGCTACAGGGCTTGAGACCCAGTACTTC. This sequence encodes CAWSVATGLETQYF. Supplemented by reference TRBV30 and TRBJ2-5, the full variable domain reads SQTIHQWPATLVQPVGSPLSLECTVEGTSNPNLYWYRQAAGRGLQLLFYSVGIGQISSEVPQNLSASRPQDRQFILSSKKLLLSDSGFYLCAWSVATGLETQYFGPGTRLLVL.

The CDR3 nucleotides are TGTGCCAGCTCACAATCCGGACAGGGAATTTCACCCCTCCACTTT. This sequence encodes CASSQSGQGISPLHF. This chain links TRBV18 with TRBJ1-6; the match to TRBD1 covers 8 bases. Germline V gene data show CDR1 as KGHSH and CDR2 as LQKENI. This CDR3 is 15 amino acids long. Trimming at V came to 4 bases and at J to 9 bases, leaving 8 bases not matched to a gene. The full variable domain, in which reference TRBV18 and TRBJ1-6 provide the parts outside the CDR3, is NAGVMQNPRHLVRRRGQEARLRCSPMKGHSHVYWYRQLPEEGLKFMVYLQKENIIDESGMPKERFSAEFPKEGPSILRIQQVVRGDSAAYFCASSQSGQGISPLHFGNGTRLTVT.

This rearrangement joins TRBV4-1 to TRBJ2-7, with 10 nucleotides matching TRBD1. The V gene's germline CDR1 is MGHRA and CDR2 YSYEKL. The ends lost 5 bases at V and 5 bases at J; junction bases unmatched: 6. The CDR3 loop spans 14 amino acids. In nucleotides, the CDR3 is TGCGCCAGCAGCTATGGACAGGGGGTGCACGAGCAGTACTTC. It encodes CASSYGQGVHEQYF.

This sequence joins TRBV29-1 and TRBJ2-3; 8 positions agree with TRBD1. Trimming cost V 4 bases and J 4 bases; bases outside gene matches: 1. The CDR3 loop spans 12 amino acids. CDR1 is SQVTM, CDR2 ANQGSEA, per germline. For the CDR3, the DNA is TGCAGCGTTGGGACAGGGCCAGATACGCAGTATTTT. Protein product: CSVGTGPDTQYF.

Notes on this clone: Compared with germline, one end of the junction differs, possibly owing to a read error. The genes are TRBV7-9 and TRBJ2-1, with D uncertain. The CDR3 length is 19 residues. The germline V gene encodes CDR1 SEHNR and CDR2 FQNEAQ (reference sequence). Here the CDR3 reads CSSIPPWAEILLSYNEQFF. The CDR3 nucleotides read TGTTCCAGCATCCCCCCCTGGGCAGAGATCCTATTATCCTACAATGAGCAGTTCTTC.

The chain joins TRBV7-2 to TRBJ2-1; 10 bases are a match to TRBD2. Germline CDR1 and CDR2: SGHTA and FQGNSA. Trimming removed 2 bases from V and 0 bases from J; junction bases left unmatched: 1. The CDR3 extends over 16 amino acids. CDR3 sequence reads: CASSLSGGASYNEQFF. The CDR3 region has the DNA TGTGCCAGCAGCTTAAGCGGGGGGGCCTCCTACAATGAGCAGTTCTTC. The full variable domain, with the rest looked up from reference TRBV7-2 and TRBJ2-1, is GAGVSQSPSNKVTEKGKDVELRCDPISGHTALYWYRQSLGQGLEFLIYFQGNSAPDKSGLPSDRFSAERTGGSVSTLTIQRTQQEDSAVYLCASSLSGGASYNEQFFGPGTRLTVL.

J is TRBJ2-7 and V is TRBV2; D is undetermined. V shed 4 bases and J shed 0 bases, with 7 bases lying between them. Germline CDR1 is SNHLY and CDR2 is FYNNEI. The CDR3 extends over 13 amino acids. The CDR3 is CASSVNISYEQYF. The CDR3 DNA reads TGTGCCAGCAGTGTGAACATCTCCTACGAGCAGTACTTC. The full variable domain, rest sourced from reference TRBV2 and TRBJ2-7, is EPEVTQTPSHQVTQMGQEVILRCVPISNHLYFYWYRQILGQKVEFLVSFYNNEISEKSEIFDDQFSVERPDGSNFTLKIRSTKLEDSAMYFCASSVNISYEQYFGPGTRLTVT.

The chain has TRBV4-3 and TRBJ1-2, with 7 bases identical to TRBD1. The ends lost 1 base at V and 3 bases at J; junction bases unmatched: 17. The CDR3 spans 19 residues. CDR1 and CDR2 (germline): LGHNA, YSLEER. The CDR3 nucleotides read TGCGCCAGCAGCCAAGGTATCCGACAGGGAGAGGGATATGACTATGGCTACACCTTC. This gives the protein CASSQGIRQGEGYDYGYTF.

The rearrangement links TRBV7-2 to TRBJ2-2; 9 bases align to TRBD1. V lost 5 bases, J lost 2 bases, and 3 bases stayed unmatched. The CDR3 length is 15 residues. Germline V gives CDR1 SGHTA, CDR2 FQGNSA. This CDR3 is CASSPTGGNTGELFF. Written as DNA, the CDR3 is TGTGCCAGCAGCCCTACAGGGGGCAACACCGGGGAGCTGTTTTTT.